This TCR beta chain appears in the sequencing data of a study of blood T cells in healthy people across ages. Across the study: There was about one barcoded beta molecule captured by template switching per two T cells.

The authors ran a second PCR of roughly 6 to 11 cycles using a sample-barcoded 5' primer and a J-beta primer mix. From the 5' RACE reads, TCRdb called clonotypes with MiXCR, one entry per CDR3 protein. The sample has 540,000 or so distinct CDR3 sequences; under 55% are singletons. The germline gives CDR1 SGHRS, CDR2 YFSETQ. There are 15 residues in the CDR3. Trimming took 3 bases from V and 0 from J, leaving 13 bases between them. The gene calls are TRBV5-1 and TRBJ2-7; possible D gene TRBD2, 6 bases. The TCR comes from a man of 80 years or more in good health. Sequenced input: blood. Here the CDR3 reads CASSSVAESSYEQYF. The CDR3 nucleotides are TGCGCCAGCAGCTCAGTAGCGGAAAGCTCCTACGAGCAGTACTTC. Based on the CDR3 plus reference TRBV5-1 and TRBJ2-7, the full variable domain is KAGVTQTPRYLIKTRGQQVTLSCSPISGHRSVSWYQQTPGQGLQFLFEYFSETQRNKGNFPGRFSGRQFSNSRSEMNVSTLELGDSALYLCASSSVAESSYEQYFGPGTRLTVT.